What follows describes a single TCR beta chain. In the original analysis: Using reference gene primer amplification, nucleated cell counts were estimated. Only in-frame clones appear in the TCRdb table, and some are missing; sequencing was by immunoSEQ multiplex PCR. Clone size and the V and J calls come from that table; the DNA yielded D and trimming. The sample lists about 23,000 clones; 85% to 95% were seen once. This sample was taken from a study of blood T cell repertoires in COVID-19. For the study at large: From the United States, Italy and Spain came samples of acute and convalescent COVID-19. T cells, B-cell-depleted T cells, or PBMCs supplied cDNA or gDNA.

The CDR3 consists of 13 residues. V was clipped by 3 bases and J by 1 base, with 6 bases between them. Germline CDR1 is KGHSH and CDR2 is LQKENI. The specimen sequenced was peripheral blood. The sequence was collected from a woman aged 45 to 65 with active COVID-19. The chain employs TRBV18 and TRBJ1-2; D ambiguous. The CDR3 sequence: CASSPGDNYGYTF. CDR3 nucleotide sequence: TGTGCCAGCTCACCGGGAGATAACTATGGCTACACCTTC.